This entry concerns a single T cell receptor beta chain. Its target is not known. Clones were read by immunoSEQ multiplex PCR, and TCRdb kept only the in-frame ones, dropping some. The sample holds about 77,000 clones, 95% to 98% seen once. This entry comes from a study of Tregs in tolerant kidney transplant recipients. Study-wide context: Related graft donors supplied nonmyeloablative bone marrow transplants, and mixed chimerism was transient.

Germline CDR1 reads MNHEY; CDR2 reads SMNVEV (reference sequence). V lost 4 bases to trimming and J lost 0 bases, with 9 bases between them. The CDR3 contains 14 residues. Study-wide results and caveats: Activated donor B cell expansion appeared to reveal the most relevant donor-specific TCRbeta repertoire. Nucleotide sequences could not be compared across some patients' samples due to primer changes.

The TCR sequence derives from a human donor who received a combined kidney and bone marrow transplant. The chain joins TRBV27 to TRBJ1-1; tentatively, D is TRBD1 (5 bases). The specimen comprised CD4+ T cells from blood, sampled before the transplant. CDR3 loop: CASSSPTVNTEAFF. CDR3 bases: TGTGCCAGCAGTTCCCCGACAGTGAACACTGAAGCTTTCTTT.